Below, one T cell receptor (beta chain) is given with its context. Enrollment of patients from Seattle took place during active infection, with longitudinal follow-up. This CDR3 is 15 amino acids long. CDR1 and CDR2 (germline): LGHNA, YSLEER. V gave up 3 bases and J gave up 7 bases, with 15 bases separating them. Original methodology: Reference gene primer amplification gave nucleated cell count estimates. Here immunoSEQ multiplex PCR was the method, and the copy in TCRdb shows in-frame clones only, minus some. For V, J and clone size, that table is used; D and trimming come from the DNA. The sample carries some 90,000 clones, around nine tenths recorded once. These data come from a study of blood T cell repertoires in COVID-19. Study-level background: The origin of the acute and convalescent COVID-19 samples was the United States, Italy and Spain.

This receptor was identified in a woman aged 60-75 years with COVID-19, enrolled during active disease. This sequence joins TRBV4-3 and TRBJ1-4; TRBD1 is a possible D gene (5 bases). Sequenced material: peripheral blood. In nucleotides, the CDR3 is TGCGCCAGCAGCCACCTGGGACCGGGAGGTGAAAAACTGTTTTTT. This encodes CASSHLGPGGEKLFF.